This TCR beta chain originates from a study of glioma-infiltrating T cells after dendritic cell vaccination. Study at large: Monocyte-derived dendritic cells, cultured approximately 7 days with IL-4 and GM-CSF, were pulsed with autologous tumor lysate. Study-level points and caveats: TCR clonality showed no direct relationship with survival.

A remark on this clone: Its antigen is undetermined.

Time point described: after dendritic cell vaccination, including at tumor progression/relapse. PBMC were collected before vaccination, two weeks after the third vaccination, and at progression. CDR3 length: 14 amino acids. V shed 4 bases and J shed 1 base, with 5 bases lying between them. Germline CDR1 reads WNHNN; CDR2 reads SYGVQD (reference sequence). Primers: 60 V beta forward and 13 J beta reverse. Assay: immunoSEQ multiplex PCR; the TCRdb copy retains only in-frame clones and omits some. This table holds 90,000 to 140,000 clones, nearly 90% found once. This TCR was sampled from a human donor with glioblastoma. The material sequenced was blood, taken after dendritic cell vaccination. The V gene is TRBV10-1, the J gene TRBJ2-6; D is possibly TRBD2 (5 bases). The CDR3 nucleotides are TGCGCCAGCAGTGCGGGGTCTGGGGCCAACGTCCTGACTTTC. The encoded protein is CASSAGSGANVLTF.